The clone carrying this TCR beta chain was seen many times. Its antigen is not known. Full-length variable regions came from constant-region reverse primers plus semi-nested Nested Universal Primer A PCR. MiXCR was run by TCRdb on the 5' RACE reads, yielding one entry per CDR3 protein. The data contain over 30,000 distinct CDR3 sequences, roughly 26% of them singletons. The germline V gene encodes CDR1 SGHNT and CDR2 YENEEA. V was shortened by 4 bases and J by 3 bases, with 8 bases between the two germline ends. The length of the CDR3 is 13 residues. Findings and limits, study-wide: Tumor Treg TCRs overlapped most with tumor naive CD4+ cells. The TCR gene usage of tumor memory CD4+ T cells clustered together with blood and lymph node memory CD4+ cells and with lymph node naive CD4+ cells.

Naive CD4+ T cells were purified with Tregs depleted by CD25. The V call is TRBV11-3, the J call TRBJ2-3; D possibly corresponds to TRBD2 (5 bases). The sample comprised naive CD4+ T cells sorted from a lymph node. Documented subset: naive CD4+ T cells, CD4+CD45RA+CD25-. The TCR comes from a female donor with breast cancer. The CDR3 region has the DNA TGTGCCAGCAGCTCCCCGGGGACAGATACGCAGTATTTT. The encoded protein is CASSSPGTDTQYF. Filled out from reference TRBV11-3 and TRBJ2-3, the complete variable domain reads EAGVVQSPRYKIIEKKQPVAFWCNPISGHNTLYWYLQNLGQGPELLIRYENEEAVDDSQLPKDRFSAERLKGVDSTLKIQPAELGDSAVYLCASSSPGTDTQYFGPGTRLTVL.